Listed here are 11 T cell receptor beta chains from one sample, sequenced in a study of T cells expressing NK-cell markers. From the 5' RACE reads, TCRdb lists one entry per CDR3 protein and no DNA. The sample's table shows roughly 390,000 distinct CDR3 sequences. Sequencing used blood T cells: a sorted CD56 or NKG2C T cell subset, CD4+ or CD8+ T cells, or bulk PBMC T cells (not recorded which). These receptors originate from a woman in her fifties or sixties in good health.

The CDR3 protein is CASSLGGFGYTF. This sequence joins TRBV5-6 and TRBJ1-2. Germline CDR1 reads SGHDT; CDR2 reads YYEEEE. The CDR3 is 12 residues long.

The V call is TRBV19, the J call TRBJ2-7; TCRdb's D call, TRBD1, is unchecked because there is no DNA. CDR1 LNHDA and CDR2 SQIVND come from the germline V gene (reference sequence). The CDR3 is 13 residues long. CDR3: CASSIEDSYEQYF.

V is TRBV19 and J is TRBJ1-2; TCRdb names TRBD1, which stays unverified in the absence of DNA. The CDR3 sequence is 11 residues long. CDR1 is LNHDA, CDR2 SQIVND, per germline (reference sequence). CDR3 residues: CASNQGTGYTF. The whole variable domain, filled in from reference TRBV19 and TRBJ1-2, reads DGGITQSPKYLFRKEGQNVTLSCEQNLNHDAMYWYRQDPGQGLRLIYYSQIVNDFQKGDIAEGYSVSREKKESFPLTVTSAQKNPTAFYLCASNQGTGYTFGSGTRLTVV.

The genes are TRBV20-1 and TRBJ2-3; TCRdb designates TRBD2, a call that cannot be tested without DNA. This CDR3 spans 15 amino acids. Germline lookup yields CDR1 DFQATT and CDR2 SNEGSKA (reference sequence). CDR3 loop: CSARDSQRELDTQYF.

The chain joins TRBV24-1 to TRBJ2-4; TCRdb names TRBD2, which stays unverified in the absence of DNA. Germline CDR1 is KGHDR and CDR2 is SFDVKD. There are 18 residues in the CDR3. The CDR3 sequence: CATSEGTSGELAKNIQYF.

This CDR3 reads CASSLGTSGRDTQYF. The J gene is TRBJ2-3, the V gene TRBV14; as DNA is missing, the TRBD2 call by TCRdb cannot be tested. The germline CDR1 and CDR2 sequences are SGHDN and FVKESK. The CDR3 is made up of 15 amino acids.

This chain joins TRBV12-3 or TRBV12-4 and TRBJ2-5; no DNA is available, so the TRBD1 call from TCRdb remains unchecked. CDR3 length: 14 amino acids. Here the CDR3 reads CASRDDRSQETQYF.

CDR3 sequence reads: CASSPIGQGGLNTEAFF. V usage is TRBV4-2 and J usage is TRBJ1-1; TCRdb names TRBD1, which stays unverified in the absence of DNA. CDR1 is LGHNA and CDR2 is YNFKEQ in the germline V gene. This CDR3 comprises 17 residues.

The CDR3 region is CSARTLGTGGNYGYTF. The chain employs TRBV20-1 and TRBJ1-2; there is no DNA to check the TCRdb D call of TRBD1. Germline loops: CDR1 DFQATT, CDR2 SNEGSKA (reference sequence). CDR3 length equals 16 residues.

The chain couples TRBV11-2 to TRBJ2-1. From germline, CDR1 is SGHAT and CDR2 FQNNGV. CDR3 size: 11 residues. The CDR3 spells CASSLTFEQFF.

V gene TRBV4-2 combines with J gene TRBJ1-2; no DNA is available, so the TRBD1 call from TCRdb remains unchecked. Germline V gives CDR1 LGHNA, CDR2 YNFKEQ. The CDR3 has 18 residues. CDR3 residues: CASSQKGQGEGTNYGYTF.